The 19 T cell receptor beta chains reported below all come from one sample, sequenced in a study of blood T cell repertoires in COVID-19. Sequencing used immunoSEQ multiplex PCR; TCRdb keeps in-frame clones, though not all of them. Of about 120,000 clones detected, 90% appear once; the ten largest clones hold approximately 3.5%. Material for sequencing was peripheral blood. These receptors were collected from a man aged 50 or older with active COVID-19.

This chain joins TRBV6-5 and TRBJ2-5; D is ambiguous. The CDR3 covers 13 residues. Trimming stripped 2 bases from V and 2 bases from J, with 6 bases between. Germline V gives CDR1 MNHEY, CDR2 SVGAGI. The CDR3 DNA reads TGTGCCAGCAGTTACGGCTCACAAGAGACCCAGTACTTC. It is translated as CASSYGSQETQYF.

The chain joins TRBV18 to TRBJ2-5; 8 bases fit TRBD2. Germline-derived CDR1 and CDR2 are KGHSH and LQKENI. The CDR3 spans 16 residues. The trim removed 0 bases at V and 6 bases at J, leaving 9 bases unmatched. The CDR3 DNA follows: TGTGCCAGCTCACCACCGAACAGCGGGAGTGAGAAGACCCAGTACTTC. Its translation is CASSPPNSGSEKTQYF.

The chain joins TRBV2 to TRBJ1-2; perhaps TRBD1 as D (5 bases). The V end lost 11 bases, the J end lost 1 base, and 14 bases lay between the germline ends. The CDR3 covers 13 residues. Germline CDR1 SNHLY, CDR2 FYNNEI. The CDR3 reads CAGQSRDNYGYTF. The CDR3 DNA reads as TGTGCCGGACAAAGCAGGGATAACTATGGCTACACCTTC.

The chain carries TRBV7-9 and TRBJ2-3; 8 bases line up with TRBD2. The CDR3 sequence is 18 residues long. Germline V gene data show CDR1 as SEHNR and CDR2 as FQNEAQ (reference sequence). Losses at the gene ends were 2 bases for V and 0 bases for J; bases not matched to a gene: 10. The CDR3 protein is CASSLTRTSTPSTDTQYF. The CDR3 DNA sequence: TGTGCCAGCAGCTTAACACGGACTAGCACCCCCAGCACAGATACGCAGTATTTT.

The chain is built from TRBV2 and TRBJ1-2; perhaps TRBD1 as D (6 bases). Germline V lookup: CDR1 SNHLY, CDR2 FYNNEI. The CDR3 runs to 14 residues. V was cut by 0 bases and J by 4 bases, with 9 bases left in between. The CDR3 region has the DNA TGTGCCAGCAGTGAAGCCGGACAGATCTATGGCTACACCTTC. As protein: CASSEAGQIYGYTF.

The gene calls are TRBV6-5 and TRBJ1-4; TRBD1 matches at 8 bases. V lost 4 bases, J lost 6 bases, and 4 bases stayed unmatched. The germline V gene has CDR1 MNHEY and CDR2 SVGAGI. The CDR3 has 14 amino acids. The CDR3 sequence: CASSSGGTDEKLFF. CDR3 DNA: TGTGCCAGCAGTTCAGGGGGCACCGATGAAAAACTGTTTTTT.

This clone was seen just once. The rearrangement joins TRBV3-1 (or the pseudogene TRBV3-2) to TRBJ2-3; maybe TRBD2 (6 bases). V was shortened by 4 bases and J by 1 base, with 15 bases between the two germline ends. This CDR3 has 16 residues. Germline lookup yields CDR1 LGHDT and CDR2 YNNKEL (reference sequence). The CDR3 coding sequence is TGTGCCAGCAGCCTGGACTATGCGGGGCGCACAGATACGCAGTATTTT. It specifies CASSLDYAGRTDTQYF.

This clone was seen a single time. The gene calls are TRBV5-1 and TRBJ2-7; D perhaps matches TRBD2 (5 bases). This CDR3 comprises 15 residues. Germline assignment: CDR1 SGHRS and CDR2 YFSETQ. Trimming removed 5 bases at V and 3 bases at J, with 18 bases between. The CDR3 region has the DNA TGCGCCAGCAGACGGCTTGGGGTCGGGGTCTACGAGCAGTACTTC. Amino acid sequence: CASRRLGVGVYEQYF.

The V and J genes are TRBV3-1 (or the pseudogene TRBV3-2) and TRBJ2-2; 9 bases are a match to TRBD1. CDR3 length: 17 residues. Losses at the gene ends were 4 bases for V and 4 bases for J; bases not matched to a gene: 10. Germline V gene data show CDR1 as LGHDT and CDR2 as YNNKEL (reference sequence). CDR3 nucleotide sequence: TGTGCCAGCAGCCCTCCCGGGACAGGGTACATCACCGGGGAGCTGTTTTTT. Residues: CASSPPGTGYITGELFF.

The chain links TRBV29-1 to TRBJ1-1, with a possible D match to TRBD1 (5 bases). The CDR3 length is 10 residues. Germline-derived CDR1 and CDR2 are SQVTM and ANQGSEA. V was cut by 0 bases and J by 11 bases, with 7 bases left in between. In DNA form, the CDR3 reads TGCAGCGTTGAAGAAGGGGCGGCTTTCTTT. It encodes CSVEEGAAFF.

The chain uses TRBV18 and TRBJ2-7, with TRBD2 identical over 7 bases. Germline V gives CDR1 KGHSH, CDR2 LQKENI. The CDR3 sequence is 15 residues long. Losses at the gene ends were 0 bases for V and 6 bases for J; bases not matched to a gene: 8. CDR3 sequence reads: CASSPPVSGGREQYF. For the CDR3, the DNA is TGTGCCAGCTCACCACCTGTGTCGGGAGGCCGCGAGCAGTACTTC.

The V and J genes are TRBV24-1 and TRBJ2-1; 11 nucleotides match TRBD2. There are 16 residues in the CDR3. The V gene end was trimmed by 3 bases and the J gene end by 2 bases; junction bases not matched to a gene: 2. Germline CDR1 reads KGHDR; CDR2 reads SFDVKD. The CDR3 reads CATSDPSGGTYNEQFF. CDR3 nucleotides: TGTGCCACCAGTGATCCTAGCGGGGGGACCTACAATGAGCAGTTCTTC.

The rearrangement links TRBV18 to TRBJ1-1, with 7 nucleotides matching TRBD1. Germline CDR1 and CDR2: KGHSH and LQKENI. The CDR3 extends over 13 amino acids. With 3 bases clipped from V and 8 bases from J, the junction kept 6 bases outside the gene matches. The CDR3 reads CASSPSRQGEAFF. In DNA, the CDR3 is TGTGCCAGCTCACCGTCTAGACAGGGAGAAGCTTTCTTT.

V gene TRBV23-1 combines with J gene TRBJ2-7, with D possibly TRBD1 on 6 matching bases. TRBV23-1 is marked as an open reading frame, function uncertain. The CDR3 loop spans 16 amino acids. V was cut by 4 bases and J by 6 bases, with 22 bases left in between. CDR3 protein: CASSPPGRGRCCEQYF. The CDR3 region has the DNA TGCGCCAGCAGTCCTCCCGGCAGGGGCAGATGCTGCGAGCAGTACTTC.

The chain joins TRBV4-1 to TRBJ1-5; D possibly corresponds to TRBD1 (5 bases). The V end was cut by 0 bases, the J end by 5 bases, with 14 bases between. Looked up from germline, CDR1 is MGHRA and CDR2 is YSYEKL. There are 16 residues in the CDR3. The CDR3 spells CASSQDPSGLYQPQHF. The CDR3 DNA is TGCGCCAGCAGCCAAGATCCTTCAGGGCTGTATCAGCCCCAGCATTTT.

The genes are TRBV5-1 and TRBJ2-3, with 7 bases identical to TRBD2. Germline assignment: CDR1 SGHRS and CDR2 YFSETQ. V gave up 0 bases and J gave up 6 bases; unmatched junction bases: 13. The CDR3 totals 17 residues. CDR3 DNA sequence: TGCGCCAGCAGCTTGGATCGCGGCCGCCTAGCGGACGATACGCAGTATTTT. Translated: CASSLDRGRLADDTQYF.

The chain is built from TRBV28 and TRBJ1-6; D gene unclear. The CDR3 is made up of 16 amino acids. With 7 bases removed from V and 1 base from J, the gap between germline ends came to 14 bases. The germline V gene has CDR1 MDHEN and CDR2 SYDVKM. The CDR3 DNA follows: TGTGCCAGCATCCAAGACGGAGTGTCCTATAATTCACCCCTCCACTTT. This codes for CASIQDGVSYNSPLHF.

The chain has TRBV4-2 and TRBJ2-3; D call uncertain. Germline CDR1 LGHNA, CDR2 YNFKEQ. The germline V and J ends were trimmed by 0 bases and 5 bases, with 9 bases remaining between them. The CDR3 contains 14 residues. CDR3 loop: CASSQEAPLDTQYF. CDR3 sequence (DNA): TGTGCCAGCAGCCAAGAGGCTCCCCTAGATACGCAGTATTTT.

Here the CDR3 reads CASSVAGLASTDTQYF. The CDR3 DNA follows: TGTGCCAGCAGCGTAGCTGGACTAGCGAGCACAGATACGCAGTATTTT. The rearrangement uses TRBV9 and TRBJ2-3, with TRBD2 matching over 9 bases. V lost 0 bases and J lost 0; bases outside the gene matches: 2. The CDR3 spans 16 residues. Germline V gene lookup returns CDR1 SGDLS and CDR2 YYNGEE.